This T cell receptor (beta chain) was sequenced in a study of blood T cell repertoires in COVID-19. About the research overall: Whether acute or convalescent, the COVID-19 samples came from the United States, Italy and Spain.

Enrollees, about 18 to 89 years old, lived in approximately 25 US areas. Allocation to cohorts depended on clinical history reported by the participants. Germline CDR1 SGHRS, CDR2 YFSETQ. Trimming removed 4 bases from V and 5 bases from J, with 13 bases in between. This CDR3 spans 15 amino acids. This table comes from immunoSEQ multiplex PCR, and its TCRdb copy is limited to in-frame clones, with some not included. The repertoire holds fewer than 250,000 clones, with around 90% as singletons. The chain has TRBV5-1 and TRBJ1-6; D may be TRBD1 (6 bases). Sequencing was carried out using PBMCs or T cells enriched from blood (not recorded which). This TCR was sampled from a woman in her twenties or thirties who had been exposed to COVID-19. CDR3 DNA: TGCGCCAGCAGCCTTATACAGGGAGATAATTCACCCCTCCACTTT. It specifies CASSLIQGDNSPLHF.